Included here is one T cell receptor beta chain sequence, with context. The data belong to a study of blood T cell repertoires in COVID-19. Study-level information: Samples of COVID-19 (acute and convalescent) were obtained from the United States, Italy and Spain. Sources were T cells, B-cell-depleted T cells, or PBMCs; the material itself was cDNA or gDNA.

Original analysis: Estimated nucleated cell counts came from reference gene primer amplification. Clones were read by immunoSEQ multiplex PCR, and TCRdb kept only the in-frame ones, dropping some. That table gives V, J and clone size, and the DNA gave D and trimming. The repertoire consists of more than 85,000 clones, with 85% occurring once and the leading ten covering 38%. Deletions cut 0 bases from V and 2 bases from J, with 13 bases between. The CDR3 consists of 16 residues. Germline V gene lookup returns CDR1 SGHKS and CDR2 YYEKEE (reference sequence). The TCR was taken from a man older than 75 with acute or convalescent COVID-19. This rearrangement joins TRBV5-5 to TRBJ2-3; D perhaps matches TRBD2 (6 bases). The sequenced sample was peripheral blood. The CDR3 loop is CASSLEVGGLTDTQYF. In DNA, the CDR3 is TGTGCCAGCAGCTTGGAAGTCGGGGGACTCACAGATACGCAGTATTTT.